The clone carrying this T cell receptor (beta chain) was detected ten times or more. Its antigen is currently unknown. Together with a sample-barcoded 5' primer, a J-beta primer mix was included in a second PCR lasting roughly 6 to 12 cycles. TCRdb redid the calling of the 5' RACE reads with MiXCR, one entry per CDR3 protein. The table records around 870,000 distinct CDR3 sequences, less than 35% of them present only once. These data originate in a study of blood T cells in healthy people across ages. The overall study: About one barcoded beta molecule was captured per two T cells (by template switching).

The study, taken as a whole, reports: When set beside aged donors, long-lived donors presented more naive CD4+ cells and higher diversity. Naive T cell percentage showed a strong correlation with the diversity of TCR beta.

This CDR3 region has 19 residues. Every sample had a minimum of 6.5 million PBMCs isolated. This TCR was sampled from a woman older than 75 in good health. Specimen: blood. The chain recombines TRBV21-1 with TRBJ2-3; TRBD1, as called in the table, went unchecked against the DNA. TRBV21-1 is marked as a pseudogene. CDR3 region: CASSRKPRVKLIGADTQYF. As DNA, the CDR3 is TGTGCCAGCAGCCGAAAACCAAGGGTTAAGTTGATAGGGGCAGATACGCAGTATTTT.